This T cell receptor (beta chain) was sequenced during a study of shared clonotypes between healthy human individuals. The CDR3 length is 16 residues. Looked up from germline, CDR1 is SGHAT and CDR2 is FQNNGV. With V trimmed by 6 bases and J by 3 bases, 10 bases remained unmatched. Donors had no recently reported acute infections or vaccinations and were HIV-negative. A CD45RA-negative memory subset and a CD45RA+ naive subset were separated from the CD4+ cells. Authors' methods: Junction-only sequences without quality scores were provided by ImmunoSEQ, so filtering was different. Sequencing was performed with immunoSEQ multiplex PCR; in TCRdb, only in-frame clones are kept and a portion is missing. That table gives V, J and clone size, and the DNA gave D and trimming. The sample carries roughly 2.5 million clones, more than 80% recorded once.

The TCR comes from a man aged 18-30 years in good health. The sequencing input was naive CD4+ T cells sorted from blood. The subset: CD45RA+ positively selected. The gene calls are TRBV11-2 and TRBJ2-7, with TRBD2 identical over 11 bases. Here the CDR3 DNA reads TGTGCCAGCAGTTCATCTTCGACTAGCGGGATCTACGAGCAGTACTTC. It codes for CASSSSSTSGIYEQYF.